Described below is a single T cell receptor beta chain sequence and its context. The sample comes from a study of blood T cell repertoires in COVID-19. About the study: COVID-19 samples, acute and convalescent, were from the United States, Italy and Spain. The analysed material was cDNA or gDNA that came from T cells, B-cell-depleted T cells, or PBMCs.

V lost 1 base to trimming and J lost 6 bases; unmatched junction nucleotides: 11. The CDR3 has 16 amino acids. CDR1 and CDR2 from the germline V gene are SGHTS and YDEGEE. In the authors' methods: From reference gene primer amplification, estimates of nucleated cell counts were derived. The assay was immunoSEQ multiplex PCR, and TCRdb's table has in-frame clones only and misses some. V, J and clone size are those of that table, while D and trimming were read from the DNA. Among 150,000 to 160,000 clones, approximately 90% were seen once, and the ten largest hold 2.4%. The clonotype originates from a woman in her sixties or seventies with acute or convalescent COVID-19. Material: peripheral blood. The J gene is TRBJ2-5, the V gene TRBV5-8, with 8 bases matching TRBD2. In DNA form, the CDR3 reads TGTGCCAGCAGCTTGCCCGCCCGGGGGGGTGGCCAGACCCAGTACTTC. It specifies CASSLPARGGGQTQYF.